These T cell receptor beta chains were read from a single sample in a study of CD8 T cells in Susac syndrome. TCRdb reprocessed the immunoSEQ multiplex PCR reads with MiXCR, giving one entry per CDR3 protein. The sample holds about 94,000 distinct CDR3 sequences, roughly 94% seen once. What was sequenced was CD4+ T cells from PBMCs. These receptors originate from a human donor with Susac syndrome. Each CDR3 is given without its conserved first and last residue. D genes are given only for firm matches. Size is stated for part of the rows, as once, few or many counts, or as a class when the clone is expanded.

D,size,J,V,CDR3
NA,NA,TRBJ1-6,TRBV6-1,ASSEERLRPLH
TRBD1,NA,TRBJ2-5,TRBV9,ASSVNRGETQY
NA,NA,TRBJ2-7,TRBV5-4,ASSQGQREQY
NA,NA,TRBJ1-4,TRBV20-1,SARDQTVELF
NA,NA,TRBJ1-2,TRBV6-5,ASSYGGIYGYT
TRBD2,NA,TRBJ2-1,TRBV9,ASSVVAGSYNEQF
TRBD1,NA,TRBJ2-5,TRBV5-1,ASSKSSGTGTQETQY
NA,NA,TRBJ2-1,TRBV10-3,AISESGDNEQF
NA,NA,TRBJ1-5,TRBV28,ASRDTLLEPQH
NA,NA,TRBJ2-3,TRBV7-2,ASSLGDSYTDTQY
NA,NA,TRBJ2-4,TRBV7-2,ASSSPGGDIQY
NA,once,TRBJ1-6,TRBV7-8,ASSTSGPHNSPLH
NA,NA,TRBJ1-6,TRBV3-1,ASSQVDIRAGSLH
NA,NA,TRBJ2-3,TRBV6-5,ASSYSRDTQY
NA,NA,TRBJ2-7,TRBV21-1,FKGTLYEQY
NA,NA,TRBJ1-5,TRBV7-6,ASSSQGSNQPQH
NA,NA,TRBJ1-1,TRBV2,ASSAFPGRNTEAF
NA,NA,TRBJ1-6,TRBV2,ASSVGQAGGSPLH
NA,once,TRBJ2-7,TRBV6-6,ASSQSRGGPDRQY
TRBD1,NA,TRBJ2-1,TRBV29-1,SVDGTGVTNEQF
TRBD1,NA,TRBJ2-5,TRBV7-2,ASRQGAWETQY
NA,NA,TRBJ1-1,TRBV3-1,ASTSIIQDEAF
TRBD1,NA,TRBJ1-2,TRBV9,ASSPAIGTGGGGGYT
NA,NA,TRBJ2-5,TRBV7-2,ASKQGSGVETQY
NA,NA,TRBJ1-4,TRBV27,ASSSPPEKLF
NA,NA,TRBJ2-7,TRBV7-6,ASSLESGLTSYEQY
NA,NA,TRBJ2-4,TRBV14,ASSQRIAKNIQY
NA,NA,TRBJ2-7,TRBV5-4,ASSLEQGPHEQY
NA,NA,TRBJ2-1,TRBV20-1,SAVRLEGANNEQF